This TCR beta chain was captured in a study of blood T cell repertoires in COVID-19. The wider study: Collection of acute and convalescent COVID-19 samples took place in the United States, Italy and Spain. In each case, the material was cDNA or gDNA derived from T cells, B-cell-depleted T cells, or PBMCs.

The CDR3 totals 14 residues. CDR1 and CDR2 from the germline V gene are MNHNS and SASEGT. Trimming left V 2 bases short and J 8 bases short, with 13 bases between. Per the original data handling: Amplified reference gene primers provided the basis for estimating nucleated cell counts. The protocol was immunoSEQ multiplex PCR, while the TCRdb copy is restricted to in-frame clones and leaves out a portion. V and J calls and clone size are those listed in that table; D and trimming were worked out from the DNA. The sample yields 29,000 or so clones, roughly 90% seen once. The chain links TRBV6-1 to TRBJ2-4, with a tentative D call TRBD1 (6 bases). Material: peripheral blood. The TCR was taken from a human donor in a cohort sampled during active COVID-19. The CDR3 DNA follows: TGTGCCAGCAGTGAAAGGGACACCCGGGACATTCAGTACTTC. The encoded protein is CASSERDTRDIQYF.